The 12 T cell receptor beta chains below come from one sample, sequenced in a study of T-cell memory formation after mild COVID-19. Each CDR3 protein is one row after TCRdb ran MiXCR on the 5' RACE reads. The sample lists around 370,000 distinct CDR3 sequences, roughly 20% occurring once. The sequencing sample was made of PBMCs or a T cell subset sorted from them (not recorded which). These receptors all stem from an adult woman who had mild COVID-19 (a few samples of this study predate the infection). Cell type and time point are not known.

The chain has TRBV10-3 and TRBJ1-1; tentatively, D is TRBD1 (6 bases). V lost 6 bases and J 1 base, leaving 18 bases between the germline ends. This CDR3 comprises 16 residues. CDR1 is ENHRY, CDR2 SYGVKD, per germline. In nucleotides, the CDR3 is TGTGCCATCAGGGTCGACCGGGGGCGGGCGAACACTGAAGCTTTCTTT. It specifies CAIRVDRGRANTEAFF.

The V call is TRBV2, the J call TRBJ2-3; either TRBD1 or TRBD2 may supply D (7 bases each). This CDR3 comprises 17 residues. CDR1 is SNHLY and CDR2 is FYNNEI in the germline V gene. Trimming stripped 7 bases from V and 3 bases from J, with 23 bases between. The CDR3 DNA is TGTGCCAGCACCCTAAACCCAGGGGGGGCGAGGACAGATACGCAGTATTTT. Protein sequence: CASTLNPGGARTDTQYF.

The chain uses TRBV20-1 and TRBJ1-4; D gene uncertain. The CDR3 runs to 14 residues. V was clipped by 0 bases and J by 11 bases, with 16 bases between them. Germline V CDR1 and CDR2: DFQATT, SNEGSKA (reference sequence). Written as DNA, the CDR3 is TGCAGTGCTAGAGATCGGGCGGCCCGTGGGAAACTGTTTTTT. This encodes CSARDRAARGKLFF.

The gene calls are TRBV11-2 and TRBJ2-1; a weak D match, TRBD2 (6 bases). V shed 5 bases and J shed 3 bases, with 14 bases lying between them. This CDR3 region has 15 residues. Germline lookup yields CDR1 SGHAT and CDR2 FQNNGV. CDR3 nucleotide sequence: TGTGCCAGCAGCCAGGGCCTCGGGGGCTACAATGAGCAGTTCTTC. It is translated as CASSQGLGGYNEQFF.

V and J are TRBV18 and TRBJ1-1; a weak D match, TRBD1 (5 bases). V lost 2 bases, J lost 1 base, and 14 bases lay in between. This CDR3 contains 16 residues. Germline loops: CDR1 KGHSH, CDR2 LQKENI. The CDR3 reads CASSPGRRGENTEAFF. CDR3 sequence (DNA): TGTGCCAGCTCACCAGGGAGGCGGGGGGAGAACACTGAAGCTTTCTTT.

The chain carries TRBV12-3 or TRBV12-4 and TRBJ2-7; the D call may be TRBD1 or TRBD2 (5 bases each). V lost 6 bases and J lost 2, with 8 bases in between. The CDR3 extends over 12 amino acids. The CDR3 is CASRGTTYEQYF. The CDR3 nucleotides read TGTGCCAGCAGGGGGACGACCTACGAGCAGTACTTC.

Many counts were recorded for this clonotype. The chain is built from TRBV5-1 and TRBJ2-5, with D tentatively TRBD1 (5 bases). This CDR3 comprises 13 residues. Germline V gives CDR1 SGHRS, CDR2 YFSETQ. The CDR3 DNA is TGCGCTAGCTCGCGCGGACAACAAGAGACCCAGTACTTC. It specifies CASSRGQQETQYF.

The V gene is TRBV7-9, the J gene TRBJ2-1, with unresolved D. CDR1 and CDR2 from the germline V gene are SEHNR and FQNEAQ (reference sequence). The CDR3 loop spans 12 amino acids. V lost 4 bases, J lost 8 bases, and 9 bases lay in between. Here the CDR3 DNA reads TGTGCCAGCAGCTCTTTTGGGGATGAGCAGTTCTTC. Its translation is CASSSFGDEQFF.

This clonotype turned up a few times. The chain carries TRBV25-1 and TRBJ1-1; D unclear. Trimming took 3 bases from V and 5 from J, leaving 10 bases between them. The CDR3 is made up of 13 amino acids. Per germline, CDR1 MGHDK and CDR2 SYGVNS. The chain's CDR3 is CASSERVETEAFF. CDR3 nucleotides: TGTGCCAGCAGTGAGAGGGTTGAAACTGAAGCTTTCTTT.

The chain uses TRBV7-9 and TRBJ1-2; D gene ambiguous. Trimming took off 3 bases at V and 4 bases at J, with 15 bases between the two ends. This CDR3 has 15 residues. Germline values: CDR1 SEHNR, CDR2 FQNEAQ (reference sequence). The CDR3 bases are TGTGCCAGCAGCTTCGTAAAAGGGAACCCCTATGGCTACACCTTC. Encoded protein: CASSFVKGNPYGYTF.

V and J are TRBV3-1 and TRBJ1-2; the match to TRBD1 covers 9 bases. The V gene's germline CDR1 is LGHDT and CDR2 YNNKEL (reference sequence). This CDR3 comprises 15 residues. The J segment lost 6 bases and the V segment lost 0 bases, leaving 5 bases of the junction unmatched. CDR3 residues: CASSQDQQGADGYTF. CDR3 nucleotides: TGTGCCAGCAGCCAAGACCAACAGGGGGCGGATGGCTACACCTTC.

This clonotype was detected only a few times. The chain uses TRBV25-1 and TRBJ2-7, with D unresolved. This CDR3 is built from 12 residues. The V gene lost 4 bases and the J gene lost 5 bases, with 9 bases spanning the gap. Germline lookup yields CDR1 MGHDK and CDR2 SYGVNS. The CDR3 spells CASSVLIHEQYF. The CDR3 nucleotides are TGTGCCAGCAGTGTCCTTATCCACGAGCAGTACTTC.